A selection of T cell receptor beta chains follows, all from one sample in a study of T cells in Graves' hyperthyroidism and ophthalmopathy. TCRdb called the multiplex PCR reads again in MiXCR, with one record for every CDR3 protein. The sample lists about 480,000 distinct CDR3 sequences; about 22% were seen once. Sequencing input: blood. These receptors all stem from a woman between 65 and 79 years old with Graves' ophthalmopathy. Both conserved end residues are part of each CDR3. Fields, in order: J gene, V gene, clone size, D gene, CDR3 DNA, CDR3 protein. A D gene is named only where the DNA matches it firmly. Clone size, where shown, is once, few, many, or a class for clones that have expanded.

J: TRBJ2-1
V: TRBV7-9
size: NA
D: TRBD1
DNA: TGTGCCAGCAGCAAGACAGGGGGACTCTCCTACAATGAGCAGTTCTTC
CDR3: CASSKTGGLSYNEQFF

J: TRBJ1-5
V: TRBV28
size: few
D: NA
DNA: TGTGCCAGCAATGACCTTAGCAATCAGCCCCAGCATTTT
CDR3: CASNDLSNQPQHF

J: TRBJ1-5
V: TRBV4-1
size: NA
D: TRBD1
DNA: TGCGCCAGCAGCCAGGTGACAGGGAGCAATCAGCCCCAGCATTTT
CDR3: CASSQVTGSNQPQHF

J: TRBJ2-2
V: TRBV28
size: NA
D: NA
DNA: TGTGCCAGCAGTTACGGGGGAGGGGGCAGCGGGGAGCTGTTTTTT
CDR3: CASSYGGGGSGELFF

J: TRBJ2-2
V: TRBV6-1
size: NA
D: NA
DNA: TGTGCCAGGGTTGAGGCCCTGACAAAAAACACCGGGGAGCTGTTTTTT
CDR3: CARVEALTKNTGELFF

J: TRBJ2-7
V: TRBV12-3/TRBV12-4
size: many
D: TRBD2
DNA: TGTGCCAGCAGTCGACCGGGACTAGCGGGAGGGTCCTACGAGCAGTACTTC
CDR3: CASSRPGLAGGSYEQYF

J: TRBJ2-1
V: TRBV28
size: NA
D: NA
DNA: TGTGCCAGCAGTTTCACGGAGGCTTACAATGAGCAGTTCTTC
CDR3: CASSFTEAYNEQFF

J: TRBJ2-7
V: TRBV7-2
size: many
D: TRBD2
DNA: TGTGCCAGCAGCTCATCAGCGGGAGGCGGCTACGAGCAGTACTTC
CDR3: CASSSSAGGGYEQYF

J: TRBJ1-1
V: TRBV29-1
size: NA
D: TRBD1
DNA: TGCAGCGTCCCTAGACAGGGATCCAACACTGAAGCTTTCTTT
CDR3: CSVPRQGSNTEAFF

J: TRBJ1-6
V: TRBV28
size: many
D: NA
DNA: TGTGCCAGCATATGGGTGAGAGGAAGTTCACCCCTCCACTTT
CDR3: CASIWVRGSSPLHF

J: TRBJ2-7
V: TRBV4-3
size: few
D: NA
DNA: TGCGCCAGCAGCCAAGATATTTGGGGGTCGCAGGGAGTGTCCTACGAGCAGTACTTC
CDR3: CASSQDIWGSQGVSYEQYF

J: TRBJ1-1
V: TRBV7-2
size: few
D: NA
DNA: TGTGCCAGCAGCCACCCCGGGACTAGGGTTGAAGCTTTCTTT
CDR3: CASSHPGTRVEAFF

J: TRBJ1-5
V: TRBV29-1
size: few
D: TRBD1
DNA: TGCAGCGTTGGGGGGACAGCAAGTCAGCCCCAGCATTTT
CDR3: CSVGGTASQPQHF

J: TRBJ2-7
V: TRBV9
size: NA
D: NA
DNA: TGTGCCAGCAGCGTAGATCACCTGGATAAGCAGTACTTC
CDR3: CASSVDHLDKQYF

J: TRBJ1-6
V: TRBV5-1
size: once
D: TRBD1
DNA: TGCGCCAGCAGCTTGAGAACAGGGGGAGGTTCACCCCTCCACTTT
CDR3: CASSLRTGGGSPLHF

J: TRBJ2-5
V: TRBV6-2/TRBV6-3
size: few
D: TRBD1
DNA: TGTGCCAGCAGCCGGGACAGGGGCGTGGAGACCCAGTACTTC
CDR3: CASSRDRGVETQYF

J: TRBJ2-3
V: TRBV5-1
size: NA
D: NA
DNA: TGCGCCAGAGGGGGAGGGGAGAACACAGATACGCAGTATTTT
CDR3: CARGGGENTDTQYF

J: TRBJ2-1
V: TRBV20-1
size: many
D: TRBD2
DNA: TGCAGTGCTAGTCCCTCGACTAGCGGGATTTACGATGAGCAGTTCTTC
CDR3: CSASPSTSGIYDEQFF

J: TRBJ1-2
V: TRBV27
size: NA
D: NA
DNA: TGTGCCAGCAGTCTCGCCGGGACCGCCGATGGCTACACCTTC
CDR3: CASSLAGTADGYTF

J: TRBJ2-1
V: TRBV27
size: many
D: TRBD1
DNA: TGTGCCAGCAGTTCCACGACAGGGAGCTCCTACAATGAGCAGTTCTTC
CDR3: CASSSTTGSSYNEQFF

J: TRBJ1-1
V: TRBV7-8
size: NA
D: NA
DNA: TGTGCCAGCAGCCTAGGGATGGGGAACACTGAAGCTTTCTTT
CDR3: CASSLGMGNTEAFF

J: TRBJ2-1
V: TRBV14
size: NA
D: TRBD2
DNA: TGTGCCAGCAGCCAAGATCACGCGGGAGGATCGATGTTTTACAATGAGCAGTTCTTC
CDR3: CASSQDHAGGSMFYNEQFF

J: TRBJ2-5
V: TRBV6-1
size: few
D: NA
DNA: TGTGCCAGCAGTGAAATATTGCAAGAGACCCAGTACTTC
CDR3: CASSEILQETQYF

J: TRBJ1-2
V: TRBV7-9
size: few
D: NA
DNA: TGTGCCAGCAGCTCCGGGCATGGTGGGAACTATGGCTACACCTTC
CDR3: CASSSGHGGNYGYTF

J: TRBJ2-5
V: TRBV11-3
size: NA
D: NA
DNA: TGTGCCAGCAGCTTATCTCTTCGAGGGATAGAGACCCAGTACTTC
CDR3: CASSLSLRGIETQYF

J: TRBJ1-4
V: TRBV5-1
size: few
D: NA
DNA: TGCGCCAGCAGCCCGCGAGGAGATTCAACTAATGAAAAACTGTTTTTT
CDR3: CASSPRGDSTNEKLFF

J: TRBJ2-1
V: TRBV10-3
size: few
D: TRBD2
DNA: TGTGCCATCAGTGCGGGAGTAGCGGGGCGTAATGAGCAGTTCTTC
CDR3: CAISAGVAGRNEQFF

J: TRBJ2-5
V: TRBV11-1
size: few
D: NA
DNA: TGTGCCAGCAGCTTCGGGGGAAAGGGGTCGGAGACCCAGTACTTC
CDR3: CASSFGGKGSETQYF

J: TRBJ2-3
V: TRBV9
size: NA
D: TRBD2
DNA: TGTGCCAGCAGCGCCGAACCTAGCGGGGGTTACACAGATACGCAGTATTTT
CDR3: CASSAEPSGGYTDTQYF

J: TRBJ2-3
V: TRBV27
size: NA
D: TRBD1
DNA: TGTGCCAGCAGCCGAAGGACAGGGGGAAGAGATACGCAGTATTTT
CDR3: CASSRRTGGRDTQYF

J: TRBJ1-2
V: TRBV5-6
size: NA
D: TRBD1
DNA: TGTGCCAGCAGTCCACAGGGGGCATACTATGGCTACACCTTC
CDR3: CASSPQGAYYGYTF

J: TRBJ1-5
V: TRBV20-1
size: many
D: NA
DNA: TGCAGTGCTAGTAGGGTCTATAGCAATCAGCCCCAGCATTTT
CDR3: CSASRVYSNQPQHF

J: TRBJ2-2
V: TRBV3-1
size: NA
D: TRBD2
DNA: TGTGCCAGCAGCCAAGGGACTAGCGGGAGGTTCACCGGGGAGCTGTTTTTT
CDR3: CASSQGTSGRFTGELFF

J: TRBJ1-6
V: TRBV20-1
size: NA
D: NA
DNA: TGCAGTGCCCAAGGGAGCTCCTATAATTCACCCCTCCACTTT
CDR3: CSAQGSSYNSPLHF

J: TRBJ2-1
V: TRBV28
size: NA
D: NA
DNA: TGTGCCAGCGGCAGGCATGAGCAGTTCTTC
CDR3: CASGRHEQFF

J: TRBJ1-2
V: TRBV27
size: NA
D: TRBD1
DNA: TGTGCCAGCAGTTTCAGGGGGGGGATAGGCTATGGCTACACCTTC
CDR3: CASSFRGGIGYGYTF

J: TRBJ1-4
V: TRBV10-3
size: few
D: NA
DNA: TGTGCCATCAGTGAGGATAGGGCTGAAAAACTGTTTTTT
CDR3: CAISEDRAEKLFF

J: TRBJ2-6
V: TRBV12-3/TRBV12-4
size: few
D: NA
DNA: TGTGCCAGCACCCCTGGGGCCAACGTCCTGACTTTC
CDR3: CASTPGANVLTF

J: TRBJ2-2
V: TRBV2
size: NA
D: TRBD2
DNA: TGTGCCAGCACCCTAGCGGGAGAGGCGGGGGAGCTGTTTTTT
CDR3: CASTLAGEAGELFF

J: TRBJ2-7
V: TRBV6-1
size: NA
D: NA
DNA: TGTGCCAGCAGTGCTCTGTCCCTCTACGAGCAGTACTTC
CDR3: CASSALSLYEQYF

J: TRBJ2-7
V: TRBV6-1
size: NA
D: NA
DNA: TGTGCCAGCAGTGCCAGTTTGGGCCCTTACGAGCAGTACTTC
CDR3: CASSASLGPYEQYF

J: TRBJ2-7
V: TRBV5-1
size: few
D: NA
DNA: TGCGCCAGCAGCGAAACCGGGACATCCAACTACGAGCAGTACTTC
CDR3: CASSETGTSNYEQYF

J: TRBJ2-1
V: TRBV7-2
size: few
D: NA
DNA: TGTGCCAGCGCCCCCGGAGCGTTCTACAATGAGCAGTTCTTC
CDR3: CASAPGAFYNEQFF

J: TRBJ1-1
V: TRBV28
size: many
D: TRBD1
DNA: TGTGCCAGCAGACCAGGGGGGAACACTGAAGCTTTCTTT
CDR3: CASRPGGNTEAFF

J: TRBJ2-1
V: TRBV9
size: few
D: NA
DNA: TGTGCCAGCAGCTCGGACTCAAGCTCCTACAATGAGCAGTTCTTC
CDR3: CASSSDSSSYNEQFF

J: TRBJ1-4
V: TRBV2
size: many
D: NA
DNA: TGTGCCAGCATGAACAGAGACGCAACTAATGAAAAACTGTTTTTT
CDR3: CASMNRDATNEKLFF

J: TRBJ2-2
V: TRBV12-3/TRBV12-4
size: many
D: TRBD2
DNA: TGTGCCAGCAGTTTCTTCCCCAGCAGCGGGAGCACGGGGGAGCTGTTTTTT
CDR3: CASSFFPSSGSTGELFF

J: TRBJ2-5
V: TRBV12-3/TRBV12-4
size: few
D: TRBD1
DNA: TGTGCCAGCAGTTTAGGGACAGGGGGTTCTCAAGAGACCCAGTACTTC
CDR3: CASSLGTGGSQETQYF

J: TRBJ2-7
V: TRBV20-1
size: NA
D: TRBD2
DNA: TGCAGTGCCACTAGCGGGAGCTCCTACGAGCAGTACTTC
CDR3: CSATSGSSYEQYF

J: TRBJ2-5
V: TRBV6-2/TRBV6-3
size: NA
D: NA
DNA: TGTGCCAGCAGTTGGGCGTTGGCCCAGTACTTC
CDR3: CASSWALAQYF

J: TRBJ1-2
V: TRBV7-3
size: few
D: NA
DNA: TGTGCCAGCAGCTTAAAGCCAGGACCCTATGGCTACACCTTC
CDR3: CASSLKPGPYGYTF

J: TRBJ2-2
V: TRBV20-1
size: few
D: TRBD1
DNA: TGCAGTGCTAGGAGGACAGGGGGAAACACCGGGGAGCTGTTTTTT
CDR3: CSARRTGGNTGELFF

J: TRBJ2-1
V: TRBV5-1
size: many
D: NA
DNA: TGTGCCAGTAGCTTGGGGGGCAATGAGCAGTTCTTC
CDR3: CASSLGGNEQFF

J: TRBJ1-2
V: TRBV6-5
size: NA
D: TRBD1
DNA: TGTGCCAGCAGTTACTCAGGGACAGCCTCTAACTATGGCTACACCTTC
CDR3: CASSYSGTASNYGYTF